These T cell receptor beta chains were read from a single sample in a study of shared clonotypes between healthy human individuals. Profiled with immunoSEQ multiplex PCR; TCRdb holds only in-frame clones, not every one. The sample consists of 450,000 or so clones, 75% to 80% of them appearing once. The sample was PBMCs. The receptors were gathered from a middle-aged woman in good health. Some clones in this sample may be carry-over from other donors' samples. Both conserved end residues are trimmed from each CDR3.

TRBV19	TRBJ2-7	ASTAGGLSYEQY
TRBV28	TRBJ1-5	ASSPNDRGNQPQH
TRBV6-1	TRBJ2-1	ASSEERTSEF
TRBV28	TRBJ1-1	ASSGGPLNTEAF
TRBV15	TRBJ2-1	ATSRAGVRTSGKGNEQF
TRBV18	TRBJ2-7	ASSPQGDSYEQY
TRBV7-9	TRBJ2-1	ASSKPGLAGAYNEQF
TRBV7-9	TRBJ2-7	ASSFGQGYEQY
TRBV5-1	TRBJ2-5	ASRVTSGRVWETQY
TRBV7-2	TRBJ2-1	ASSLFSGLADNEQF